The rows below give T cell receptor beta chains drawn from one sample of a study of blood T cell repertoires in COVID-19. Sequencing used immunoSEQ multiplex PCR; TCRdb keeps in-frame clones, though not all of them. This sample yields 210,000 or so clones, of which roughly 80% are seen a single time; about 13% belongs to the top ten. Sequences were obtained from peripheral blood. Every receptor here comes from a man aged 45-60 years who had recovered from COVID-19. Both conserved end residues are part of each CDR3. A D gene is named only where the DNA matches it firmly. Rows give clone size only sometimes, using once, few, many, or a class for an expanded clone.

NA | TRBJ2-5 | NA | TRBV2 | CASRGGETQYF | TGTGCCAGCAGGGGCGGGGAGACCCAGTACTTC
TRBD1 | TRBJ2-3 | NA | TRBV6-5 | CASKPQGVPTDTQYF | TGTGCCAGCAAACCCCAGGGGGTACCCACAGATACGCAGTATTTT
NA | TRBJ2-1 | NA | TRBV21-1 | CASSNRDLAENNNEQFF | TGTGCCAGCAGCAACCGCGACTTGGCGGAAAACAACAATGAGCAGTTCTTC
TRBD1 | TRBJ1-2 | NA | TRBV19 | CASSGQGYGYTF | TGTGCCAGTAGTGGACAGGGGTATGGCTACACCTTC
NA | TRBJ2-1 | NA | TRBV28 | CASSFGGAGNEQFF | TGTGCCAGCAGCTTTGGAGGGGCGGGCAATGAGCAGTTCTTC
NA | TRBJ2-2 | NA | TRBV2 | CASSPTKPNTGELFF | TGTGCCAGCAGCCCTACCAAACCTAACACCGGGGAGCTGTTTTTT
NA | TRBJ2-7 | NA | TRBV28 | CASSHKYEQYF | TGTGCCAGCAGTCACAAATACGAGCAGTACTTC
NA | TRBJ1-4 | once | TRBV21-1 | CASMRGTAKLATNEKLFF | TGTGCCAGTATGAGAGGGACAGCAAAACTTGCAACTAATGAAAAACTGTTTTTT
NA | TRBJ2-2 | NA | TRBV21-1 | CASSKSGHLTGELFF | TGTGCCAGCAGCAAGTCGGGACACCTAACCGGGGAGCTGTTTTTT
NA | TRBJ1-1 | NA | TRBV3-1/TRBV3-2 | CASSAQIFNTEAFF | TGTGCCAGCAGCGCTCAGATTTTTAACACTGAAGCTTTCTTT
NA | TRBJ2-7 | NA | TRBV30 | CAWSTLSYEQYF | TGTGCCTGGAGCACCCTATCCTACGAGCAGTACTTC
NA | TRBJ2-7 | few | TRBV7-2 | CASSPQVAGLYEQYF | TGTGCCAGCAGCCCCCAAGTGGCAGGATTATACGAGCAGTACTTC
TRBD2 | TRBJ2-5 | NA | TRBV2 | CASSSSELAGGPEETQYF | TGTGCCAGCAGTTCGTCTGAACTAGCGGGAGGGCCTGAAGAGACCCAGTACTTC
TRBD1 | TRBJ1-3 | NA | TRBV18 | CASSRLDRASGNTIYF | TGTGCCAGCTCACGACTAGACAGGGCGTCTGGAAACACCATATATTTT
TRBD2 | TRBJ2-3 | NA | TRBV9 | CASSTPLTSGRALGTDTQYF | TGTGCCAGCAGCACGCCCCTAACTAGCGGGAGGGCCCTCGGCACAGATACGCAGTATTTT
NA | TRBJ2-1 | NA | TRBV3-1/TRBV3-2 | CASSPSVRDSDNEQFF | TGTGCCAGCAGCCCATCAGTCCGGGACTCTGACAATGAGCAGTTCTTC
TRBD1 | TRBJ1-1 | NA | TRBV27 | CASNPGQGVTEAFF | TGTGCCAGCAACCCGGGACAGGGTGTCACTGAAGCTTTCTTT
NA | TRBJ1-1 | NA | TRBV9 | CASSRRPRTDEAFF | TGTGCCAGCAGCCGCCGGCCTCGGACAGATGAAGCTTTCTTT
NA | TRBJ1-2 | NA | TRBV20-1 | CSASTGGYFYGYTF | TGCAGTGCTAGTACGGGGGGATACTTCTATGGCTACACCTTC
TRBD1 | TRBJ2-1 | NA | TRBV18 | CASSPLGQGGPEQFF | TGTGCCAGCTCACCACTGGGACAGGGGGGACCTGAGCAGTTCTTC
NA | TRBJ2-3 | NA | TRBV29-1 | CSVGGFYTTDTQYF | TGCAGCGTAGGCGGGTTCTACACAACTGATACGCAGTATTTT
NA | TRBJ2-7 | NA | TRBV4-3 | CASSQAGDEQYF | TGCGCCAGCAGCCAAGCAGGGGACGAGCAGTACTTC
NA | TRBJ1-1 | NA | TRBV5-1 | CASSPVRGSNTEAFF | TGCGCCAGCAGCCCAGTCAGGGGTTCTAACACTGAAGCTTTCTTT
NA | TRBJ1-5 | once | TRBV7-2 | CASSSRPGSNQPQHF | TGTGCCAGCAGCTCTAGACCCGGCAGCAATCAGCCCCAGCATTTT
NA | TRBJ1-1 | NA | TRBV19 | CASSIAFRTEAFF | TGTGCCAGTAGTATTGCGTTCAGGACTGAAGCTTTCTTT
NA | TRBJ1-4 | NA | TRBV7-9 | CASSSGGGDGTNEKLFF | TGTGCCAGCAGCTCTGGAGGAGGGGACGGAACTAATGAAAAACTGTTTTTT
TRBD1 | TRBJ1-5 | NA | TRBV28 | CASKEGQGIKPQHF | TGTGCCAGCAAGGAGGGACAGGGGATCAAGCCCCAGCATTTT
NA | TRBJ2-7 | NA | TRBV11-1 | CASSHTGTEIYEQYF | TGTGCCAGCAGTCACACCGGGACTGAAATCTACGAGCAGTACTTC
TRBD2 | TRBJ2-7 | NA | TRBV5-1 | CASSPWTGEGTSGGRGYEQYF | TGCGCCAGCAGCCCCTGGACCGGGGAGGGGACTAGCGGGGGCCGGGGCTACGAGCAGTACTTC
TRBD2 | TRBJ2-3 | NA | TRBV7-2 | CASSLEGSAGVVDTQYF | TGTGCCAGCAGCTTAGAAGGTTCGGCGGGAGTTGTAGATACGCAGTATTTT
NA | TRBJ2-7 | NA | TRBV5-1 | CASSKETGTLYEQYF | TGCGCCAGCAGCAAAGAAACCGGGACACTCTACGAGCAGTACTTC
NA | TRBJ1-3 | NA | TRBV19 | CASSITLRGNTIYF | TGTGCCAGTAGTATCACTTTAAGAGGAAACACCATATATTTT
TRBD1 | TRBJ2-1 | NA | TRBV11-1 | CASSLIPGGNEQFF | TGTGCCAGCAGCTTAATACCAGGGGGCAATGAGCAGTTCTTC
NA | TRBJ1-1 | NA | TRBV23-1 | CASSLSPPVAFF | TGCGCCAGCAGTCTGAGTCCCCCGGTGGCTTTCTTT
TRBD1 | TRBJ1-1 | once | TRBV6-5 | CASSPLTGGGTEAFF | TGTGCCAGCAGTCCACTCACAGGGGGAGGCACTGAAGCTTTCTTT
TRBD1 | TRBJ2-2 | NA | TRBV7-2 | CASSLVATGVAGELFF | TGTGCCAGCAGCTTAGTCGCGACAGGGGTTGCCGGGGAGCTGTTTTTT
NA | TRBJ2-3 | NA | TRBV30 | CAWSAQGPDTQYF | TGTGCCTGGAGTGCTCAGGGGCCAGATACGCAGTATTTT
TRBD1 | TRBJ1-2 | NA | TRBV5-5 | CASSAGQGTSVDYTF | TGTGCCAGCAGCGCAGGACAGGGAACATCTGTTGACTACACCTTC
NA | TRBJ1-6 | NA | TRBV7-2 | CASSLDAGLYNSPLHF | TGTGCCAGCAGCTTAGACGCAGGACTCTATAATTCACCCCTCCACTTT
TRBD1 | TRBJ2-1 | NA | TRBV6-5 | CASSKIQGADEQFF | TGTGCCAGCAGTAAAATACAGGGGGCTGATGAGCAGTTCTTC
NA | TRBJ1-3 | NA | TRBV7-6 | CASSLAHSSGNTIYF | TGTGCCAGCAGCTTAGCGCATAGCTCTGGAAACACCATATATTTT
TRBD1 | TRBJ2-3 | NA | TRBV18 | CASSLRGTDITDTQYF | TGTGCCAGCTCACTCCGTGGGACAGACATCACAGATACGCAGTATTTT
NA | TRBJ1-1 | NA | TRBV15 | CATSRDKESFEAFF | TGTGCCACCAGCAGAGATAAGGAGTCCTTTGAAGCTTTCTTT
TRBD1 | TRBJ1-5 | NA | TRBV18 | CASSQGQVGSNQPQHF | TGTGCCAGCTCACAAGGACAGGTGGGGAGCAATCAGCCCCAGCATTTT
TRBD1 | TRBJ2-1 | NA | TRBV28 | CASGQGLSSNYNEQFF | TGTGCCAGCGGACAGGGACTGTCAAGTAACTACAATGAGCAGTTCTTC
TRBD1 | TRBJ2-2 | NA | TRBV5-1 | CASSLDRVSTGELFF | TGCGCCAGCAGCTTAGACAGGGTGAGCACCGGGGAGCTGTTTTTT
TRBD1 | TRBJ2-3 | NA | TRBV27 | CASSSGTGGGDTQYF | TGTGCCAGCAGTTCCGGGACAGGGGGAGGAGATACGCAGTATTTT
NA | TRBJ2-7 | few | TRBV30 | CAWSRGRGYEQYF | TGTGCCTGGAGTCGGGGCAGGGGCTACGAGCAGTACTTC
NA | TRBJ2-3 | NA | TRBV7-3 | CASSRSQGTDTQYF | TGTGCCAGCAGCCGTTCCCAGGGTACAGATACGCAGTATTTT
NA | TRBJ2-5 | NA | TRBV11-2 | CASSLAGVETQYF | TGTGCCAGCAGCTTAGCAGGGGTAGAGACCCAGTACTTC
TRBD1 | TRBJ2-7 | once | TRBV7-6 | CASSLRQGKKSEQYF | TGTGCCAGCAGCCTAAGACAGGGGAAGAAATCCGAGCAGTACTTC
TRBD1 | TRBJ2-5 | NA | TRBV5-1 | CASSRGQGGKETQYF | TGCGCCAGCAGCAGAGGACAGGGTGGGAAAGAGACCCAGTACTTC
NA | TRBJ1-5 | NA | TRBV6-5 | CASSRALGGDQPQHF | TGTGCCAGCAGTCGGGCTTTAGGGGGGGATCAGCCCCAGCATTTT
TRBD2 | TRBJ2-1 | NA | TRBV27 | CASSFWTSGRVDEQFF | TGTGCCAGCAGTTTCTGGACTAGCGGGAGGGTCGATGAGCAGTTCTTC
NA | TRBJ1-2 | few | TRBV19 | CASTPDSSDSYTF | TGTGCCAGTACCCCGGACAGTTCTGACAGCTACACCTTC